These 3 T cell receptor beta chains share one sample of origin, sequenced in a study of T cells after yellow fever vaccination. Using its own MiXCR run on the 5' RACE reads, TCRdb lists one record per CDR3 protein. The repertoire consists of 100,000 to 150,000 distinct CDR3 sequences, with around 9.8% occurring once and the leading ten covering about two fifths. Material: CD8+ T cells sorted from PBMCs, obtained on the day of the yellow fever booster vaccination. All receptors derive from a man younger than 35 who received the YFV17D yellow fever vaccine.

This chain uses TRBV7-8 with TRBJ1-1; tentatively, D is TRBD1 (5 bases). The CDR3 has 14 residues. Germline-derived CDR1 and CDR2 are SGHVS and FQNEAQ. Trimming took 7 bases from V and 5 from J, leaving 17 bases between them. The CDR3 protein is CASTLLGGGTEAFF. The CDR3, as DNA: TGTGCCAGCACCCTACTGGGGGGAGGAACTGAAGCTTTCTTT.

V and J are TRBV7-9 and TRBJ2-5; 9 bases align to TRBD2. V shed 5 bases and J 5 bases; nucleotides not matched to a gene: 9. The CDR3 totals 15 residues. Germline V gene data show CDR1 as SEHNR and CDR2 as FQNEAQ (reference sequence). The CDR3 region is CASSPGASGVETQYF. For the CDR3, the DNA is TGTGCCAGCAGCCCCGGGGCTAGCGGGGTTGAGACCCAGTACTTC. Supplemented by reference TRBV7-9 and TRBJ2-5, the full variable domain reads DTGVSQNPRHKITKRGQNVTFRCDPISEHNRLYWYRQTLGQGPEFLTYFQNEAQLEKSRLLSDRFSAERPKGSFSTLEIQRTEQGDSAMYLCASSPGASGVETQYFGPGTRLLVL.

This clonotype was observed many times. The rearrangement joins TRBV3-1 to TRBJ1-5; 10 bases align to TRBD1. The junction had 12 bases not matched to a gene; V was cut back by 8 bases and J by 2 bases. CDR1 is LGHDT and CDR2 is YNNKEL in the germline V gene (reference sequence). The CDR3 length is 17 residues. The CDR3 region is CASAPTGGVGGNQPQHF. The CDR3 region has the DNA TGTGCCAGCGCCCCGACAGGGGGCGTGGGCGGCAATCAGCCCCAGCATTTT.